A single sample gave rise to the 14 T cell receptor beta chains below, sequenced in a study of cytomegalovirus exposure and HLA in healthy donors. Researchers ran the PCR with 60 Vbeta and 13 Jbeta primers. Measured with immunoSEQ multiplex PCR; TCRdb has only the in-frame clones, and not every one. The sample records roughly 160,000 clones, 70% to 90% being singletons. Specimen: PBMCs. The receptors come from a man younger than 35 in good health and CMV-seropositive.

A few counts support this clone. This chain links TRBV5-8 with TRBJ1-2; no firm D call. The CDR3 runs 16 residues. V dropped 4 bases and J dropped 4 bases, with 20 bases sitting between them. Germline CDR1 and CDR2: SGHTS and YDEGEE. CDR3: CASSRLMAESSYGYTF. CDR3 DNA: TGTGCCAGCAGCCGACTGATGGCGGAGTCCTCCTATGGCTACACCTTC.

The chain uses TRBV6-1 and TRBJ2-7, with a tentative D call TRBD1 (7 bases). This CDR3 has 16 residues. V lost 0 bases, J lost 3 bases, and 15 bases lay in between. Per germline, CDR1 MNHNS and CDR2 SASEGT. This CDR3 reads CASSEAGGQGGYEQYF. Written as DNA, the CDR3 is TGTGCCAGCAGTGAAGCAGGAGGGCAGGGGGGCTACGAGCAGTACTTC.

This clone was found once. The chain joins TRBV7-9 to TRBJ2-5; D unclear. Trimming shortened V by 2 bases and J by 1 base, and 11 bases separated the two germline ends. Germline V gene lookup returns CDR1 SEHNR and CDR2 FQNEAQ (reference sequence). The CDR3 covers 15 residues. The CDR3 nucleotides read TGTGCCAGCAGCTTACTGACACCACTCCAAGAGACCCAGTACTTC. It yields the protein CASSLLTPLQETQYF. The variable domain in full, with the rest retrieved from reference TRBV7-9 and TRBJ2-5, is DTGVSQNPRHKITKRGQNVTFRCDPISEHNRLYWYRQTLGQGPEFLTYFQNEAQLEKSRLLSDRFSAERPKGSFSTLEIQRTEQGDSAMYLCASSLLTPLQETQYFGPGTRLLVL.

V usage is TRBV2 and J usage is TRBJ2-1, with 8 bases aligning to TRBD2. Germline CDR1 is SNHLY and CDR2 is FYNNEI. The CDR3 is 15 residues long. The trim removed 6 bases at V and 5 bases at J, leaving 9 bases unmatched. The CDR3 sequence is CASRVGSGGHNEQFF. The CDR3 DNA sequence: TGTGCCAGCAGAGTGGGAAGCGGGGGACACAATGAGCAGTTCTTC.

The rearrangement uses TRBV10-1 and TRBJ1-2; D possibly corresponds to TRBD1 (5 bases). Germline assignment: CDR1 WNHNN and CDR2 SYGVQD (reference sequence). V lost 3 bases, J lost 6 bases, and 11 bases lay in between. This CDR3 spans 13 amino acids. CDR3 DNA sequence: TGCGCCAGCAGTGATGGAGGGGTGAATGGCTACACCTTC. It encodes CASSDGGVNGYTF.

The chain carries TRBV28 and TRBJ2-5, with D possibly TRBD1 on 6 matching bases. The J call is in doubt because the DNA end fits TRBJ2-7 better. The CDR3 has 12 amino acids. Looked up from germline, CDR1 is MDHEN and CDR2 is SYDVKM. CDR3 amino acids: CASSTTGYEQYF. CDR3 nucleotide sequence: TGTGCCAGCAGTACCACAGGGTACGAGCAGTACTTC.

The chain is built from TRBV21-1 and TRBJ2-5; the table's D call, TRBD1, was not checked against the DNA. TRBV21-1 is a documented pseudogene. This CDR3 has 13 amino acids. The CDR3 spells CALDRGIQETQYF. The CDR3 nucleotides read TGTGCCCTCGACAGGGGAATACAAGAGACCCAGTACTTC.

The rearrangement links TRBV18 to TRBJ2-4, with 12 bases aligning to TRBD1. The CDR3 is 14 residues long. The germline V gene encodes CDR1 KGHSH and CDR2 LQKENI. Germline trimming cut 6 bases from V and 7 bases from J; bases unmatched to any gene: 4. Here the CDR3 DNA reads TGTGCCAGCTCCCCGGGACAGGGGGCGAACATTCAGTACTTC. This encodes CASSPGQGANIQYF.

V is TRBV19 and J is TRBJ1-2, with D hard to call. Trimming pared 9 bases from V and 7 bases from J, leaving 15 bases between. This CDR3 region has 12 residues. Germline loops: CDR1 LNHDA, CDR2 SQIVND (reference sequence). The CDR3: CASHGRLGGYTF. CDR3 nucleotides: TGTGCCAGCCACGGGAGGCTTGGTGGCTACACCTTC.

Concerning this clone itself: Within the sample, other DNA sequences also encode this same CDR3. The chain joins TRBV4-2 to TRBJ1-6; TRBD1 might be the D (5 bases). The V end lost 1 base, the J end lost 0 bases, and 16 bases lay between the germline ends. Germline V gene data show CDR1 as LGHNA and CDR2 as YNFKEQ. The CDR3 runs 19 residues. The CDR3 nucleotides are TGTGCCAGCAGCCAAGGGTGGGACTCCCCAAGCTCCTATAATTCACCCCTCCACTTT. Its protein is CASSQGWDSPSSYNSPLHF.

This chain connects TRBV18 to TRBJ1-4, with 8 bases matching TRBD1. Germline V gives CDR1 KGHSH, CDR2 LQKENI. The CDR3 is 14 residues long. V dropped 6 bases and J dropped 7; count of bases not matched to a gene: 7. As DNA, the CDR3 is TGTGCCAGCTCTCTTGGACAGGGTGCTGAAAAACTGTTTTTT. Translated: CASSLGQGAEKLFF.

The chain carries TRBV6-6 and TRBJ2-2; maybe TRBD2 (6 bases). Germline CDR1 and CDR2: MNHNY and SVGAGI (reference sequence). V was cut by 5 bases and J by 7 bases, with 11 bases left in between. The CDR3 is 13 amino acids. This CDR3 is CASSRTGGGELFF. CDR3 sequence (DNA): TGTGCCAGCAGTAGGACCGGGGGCGGGGAGCTGTTTTTT.

The chain combines TRBV5-4 with TRBJ2-6; 12 nucleotides match TRBD2. Trimming cost V 3 bases and J 0 bases; bases outside gene matches: 4. Germline V lookup: CDR1 SGHNT, CDR2 YYREEE (reference sequence). This CDR3 has 18 residues. CDR3 loop: CASSSPLAGGSGANVLTF. The CDR3 nucleotides are TGTGCCAGCAGCTCGCCACTAGCGGGGGGCTCTGGGGCCAACGTCCTGACTTTC. Full variable domain (rest looked up from reference TRBV5-4 and TRBJ2-6): ETGVTQSPTHLIKTRGQQVTLRCSSQSGHNTVSWYQQALGQGPQFIFQYYREEENGRGNFPPRFSGLQFPNYSSELNVNALELDDSALYLCASSSPLAGGSGANVLTFGAGSRLTVL.

This chain links TRBV4-3 with TRBJ1-2; TRBD1 matches 12 bases. The trim removed 4 bases at V and 4 bases at J, leaving 13 bases unmatched. This CDR3 is 18 amino acids long. Germline CDR1 LGHNA, CDR2 YSLEER. The CDR3 DNA reads as TGCGCCAGCAGCCCAACTTCCGGGACAGGGGGCGATTTCTATGGCTACACCTTC. This codes for CASSPTSGTGGDFYGYTF.